A single sample gave rise to the 15 T cell receptor beta chains below, sequenced in a study of T cell clonotyping in hematopoietic cell transplantation. The protocol was immunoSEQ multiplex PCR, while the TCRdb copy is restricted to in-frame clones and leaves out a portion. This sample carries 30,000 to 40,000 clones, over 85% of them seen once, and the ten largest clones take around 1.5%. Documented time point: recipient sample about 28 days before transplant, after cytoreduction. The sequenced sample was peripheral blood mononuclear cells, obtained before stem cell transplant. These receptors were obtained from a man aged 35-49 years with chronic myeloid leukemia. Some clones in this sample may be carry-over from other donors' samples.

The V and J genes are TRBV7-9 and TRBJ2-1; TRBD1 matches at 9 bases. The CDR3 extends over 15 amino acids. With V trimmed by 1 base and J by 3 bases, 1 base remained unmatched. Looked up from germline, CDR1 is SEHNR and CDR2 is FQNEAQ (reference sequence). The CDR3 DNA follows: TGTGCCAGCAGCTTAGTGGGACAGGGCTACAATGAGCAGTTCTTC. Translating gives CASSLVGQGYNEQFF.

The rearrangement uses TRBV28 and TRBJ1-5; D may be TRBD1 (6 bases). The CDR3 runs to 16 residues. Germline assignment: CDR1 MDHEN and CDR2 SYDVKM. Trimming cost V 7 bases and J 4 bases, with 20 bases left between them. CDR3 residues: CASTSRSGAGNQPQHF. In DNA form, the CDR3 reads TGTGCCAGCACATCGAGGTCGGGGGCAGGGAATCAGCCCCAGCATTTT.

This chain links TRBV5-4 with TRBJ2-5, with TRBD2 matching over 7 bases. This CDR3 has 16 amino acids. Trimming removed 0 bases from V and 5 bases from J; junction bases left unmatched: 10. The germline V gene has CDR1 SGHNT and CDR2 YYREEE (reference sequence). Here the CDR3 reads CASSLAWGGVGETQYF. DNA for the CDR3: TGTGCCAGCAGCTTGGCCTGGGGGGGAGTCGGGGAGACCCAGTACTTC.

V and J are TRBV19 and TRBJ1-5, with D unclear. V lost 7 bases, J lost 0 bases, and 4 bases lay in between. The CDR3 covers 12 residues. Germline-derived CDR1 and CDR2 are LNHDA and SQIVND (reference sequence). The CDR3 DNA is TGTGCCAGTAACCTTAGCAATCAGCCCCAGCATTTT. Its translation is CASNLSNQPQHF.

This chain uses TRBV5-1 with TRBJ2-2; D is unclear. CDR1 is SGHRS, CDR2 YFSETQ, per germline. V was shortened by 7 bases and J by 3 bases, with 10 bases between the two germline ends. The CDR3 length is 13 residues. The CDR3 DNA reads as TGCGCCAGCCTTCCTGGGGACACCGGGGAGCTGTTTTTT. Its protein is CASLPGDTGELFF. The full variable domain, its missing parts supplied by reference TRBV5-1 and TRBJ2-2, is KAGVTQTPRYLIKTRGQQVTLSCSPISGHRSVSWYQQTPGQGLQFLFEYFSETQRNKGNFPGRFSGRQFSNSRSEMNVSTLELGDSALYLCASLPGDTGELFFGEGSRLTVL.

V usage is TRBV14 and J usage is TRBJ1-1; 8 bases are shared with TRBD1. Germline CDR1 SGHDN, CDR2 FVKESK. The CDR3 covers 12 residues. With 5 bases clipped from V and 11 bases from J, the junction kept 7 bases outside the gene matches. CDR3 protein: CASSTDRGKAFF. The CDR3 DNA is TGTGCCAGCAGCACTGACAGGGGCAAGGCTTTCTTT.

The chain couples TRBV9 to TRBJ1-6; D may be TRBD1 (6 bases). Trimming left V 4 bases short and J 7 bases short, with 9 bases between. The CDR3 runs to 13 residues. From germline, CDR1 is SGDLS and CDR2 YYNGEE. The CDR3 DNA reads TGTGCCAGCAGCAACACAGGGAATTCACCCCTCCACTTT. It codes for CASSNTGNSPLHF. The whole variable domain, remainder taken from reference TRBV9 and TRBJ1-6, is DSGVTQTPKHLITATGQRVTLRCSPRSGDLSVYWYQQSLDQGLQFLIQYYNGEERAKGNILERFSAQQFPDLHSELNLSSLELGDSALYFCASSNTGNSPLHFGNGTRLTVT.

This rearrangement joins TRBV7-2 to TRBJ1-1; 9 bases are shared with TRBD1. With 2 bases clipped from V and 7 bases from J, the junction kept 8 bases outside the gene matches. The CDR3 has 15 amino acids. Germline V CDR1 and CDR2: SGHTA, FQGNSA. The CDR3 DNA is TGTGCCAGCAGCTTATTTTCTGGGACAGGGAATGAAGCTTTCTTT. Translating gives CASSLFSGTGNEAFF.

The chain uses TRBV7-2 and TRBJ2-7; 14 positions agree with TRBD2. From germline, CDR1 is SGHTA and CDR2 FQGNSA. The CDR3 sequence is 15 residues long. The ends lost 6 bases at V and 2 bases at J; junction bases unmatched: 3. Written as DNA, the CDR3 is TGTGCCAGCAGGGGACTAGCGGGGGCCGCCTACGAGCAGTACTTC. It specifies CASRGLAGAAYEQYF.

The rearrangement joins TRBV7-9 to TRBJ1-6, with a tentative D call TRBD1 (6 bases). The germline V and J ends were trimmed by 3 bases and 8 bases, with 11 bases remaining between them. This CDR3 spans 14 amino acids. Germline V gene data show CDR1 as SEHNR and CDR2 as FQNEAQ (reference sequence). The CDR3 coding sequence is TGTGCCAGCAGCTTCGCAGGGGATGATTCACCCCTCCACTTT. Residues: CASSFAGDDSPLHF.

The V gene is TRBV19, the J gene TRBJ2-4, with 8 bases that match TRBD2. V lost 9 bases, J lost 10 bases, and 11 bases stayed unmatched. The CDR3 is 13 amino acids. The germline gives CDR1 LNHDA, CDR2 SQIVND (reference sequence). The CDR3 loop is CASKSGGPSIQYF. Written as DNA, the CDR3 is TGTGCCAGCAAGAGCGGGGGTCCTAGTATTCAGTACTTC.

This chain joins TRBV6-5 and TRBJ2-2; D is undetermined. This CDR3 comprises 15 residues. V was cut by 6 bases and J by 5 bases, with 16 bases left in between. From germline, CDR1 is MNHEY and CDR2 SVGAGI. The CDR3: CASSPTWRRTGELFF. The CDR3 nucleotides are TGTGCCAGCAGCCCGACATGGAGAAGGACCGGGGAGCTGTTTTTT.

The V gene is TRBV5-6, the J gene TRBJ1-1; TRBD1 is a possible D gene (6 bases). Germline V gene lookup returns CDR1 SGHDT and CDR2 YYEEEE. V was cut by 4 bases and J by 0 bases, with 22 bases left in between. The CDR3 covers 18 residues. This CDR3 reads CASSQHGGGATMNTEAFF. As DNA, the CDR3 is TGTGCCAGCAGCCAGCACGGAGGGGGTGCTACTATGAACACTGAAGCTTTCTTT.

V is TRBV2 and J is TRBJ2-5, with D possibly TRBD1 on 5 matching bases. V was pared by 5 bases and J by 2 bases, with 12 bases between. Germline V gives CDR1 SNHLY, CDR2 FYNNEI. CDR3 size: 14 residues. CDR3 sequence: CASSPPNRQETQYF. The CDR3 coding sequence is TGTGCCAGCAGTCCCCCGAACAGGCAAGAGACCCAGTACTTC.

This clone was recorded a few times. J is TRBJ1-2 and V is TRBV27, with a tentative D call TRBD1 (6 bases). The ends were cut back, 1 base at V and 6 bases at J, with 18 bases in the middle. CDR1 MNHEY and CDR2 SMNVEV come from the germline V gene (reference sequence). CDR3 length equals 16 residues. The CDR3: CASSLLIGGARDGYTF. CDR3 in DNA: TGTGCCAGCAGTTTATTAATTGGGGGGGCTAGAGATGGCTACACCTTC.